This is a list of T cell receptor beta chains from one sample in a study of shared clonotypes between healthy human individuals. Profiled with immunoSEQ multiplex PCR; TCRdb holds only in-frame clones, not every one. The sample lists 950,000 to 1,300,000 clones, about 76% occurring once. Sequencing was performed on memory CD4+ T cells sorted from blood. Source of these receptors: a man aged 18-30 years in good health. Both conserved end residues are part of each CDR3. Fields, in order: D gene, V gene, clone size, J gene, CDR3 DNA, CDR3 protein. The D gene is left open where the match is weak. Some rows have no size entry. The others give once, few or many, or a class for an expanded clone.

TRBD2,TRBV7-9,NA,TRBJ2-4,TGTGCCAGCAGCTTAGGCCGGGAGGGGCCCATGGACATTCAGTACTTC,CASSLGREGPMDIQYF
TRBD1,TRBV6-6,NA,TRBJ2-1,TGTGCCAGCAGTGCCCCCGGGACAGGGCGCAATGAGCAGTTCTTC,CASSAPGTGRNEQFF
NA,TRBV10-3,NA,TRBJ1-5,TGTGCCATCAGTGAGTCAGGCGGCGTCGGGGAGCCCCAGCATTTT,CAISESGGVGEPQHF
NA,TRBV29-1,once,TRBJ1-1,TGCAGCGTTGGAGGGGGGCTGGGGACTGAAGCTTTCTTT,CSVGGGLGTEAFF
NA,TRBV7-2,once,TRBJ2-3,TGTGCCAGCAGCTTTAGCGCAGATACGCAGTATTTT,CASSFSADTQYF
NA,TRBV7-9,NA,TRBJ2-7,TGTGCCAGCAGCCCCCGGGGGGCAAATCTACTGGAGCAGTACTTC,CASSPRGANLLEQYF
NA,TRBV5-1,NA,TRBJ1-5,TGCGCCAGCAGCCTCGCGGGCAATCAGCCCCAGCATTTT,CASSLAGNQPQHF
TRBD1,TRBV9,NA,TRBJ2-6,TGTGCCAGCAGCCCCGGACAGGGGTCTGGGGCCAACGTCCTGACTTTC,CASSPGQGSGANVLTF
NA,TRBV29-1,NA,TRBJ1-1,TGCAGCGTTGGTAATGGAGACACTGAAGCTTTCTTT,CSVGNGDTEAFF
NA,TRBV5-4,NA,TRBJ2-7,TGTGCCAGCAGCTTGGAGGTGGGGACGAACTACGAGCAGTACTTC,CASSLEVGTNYEQYF
NA,TRBV5-8,NA,TRBJ1-1,TGTGCCAGCAACCTGCAGGGGAACACTGAAGCTTTCTTT,CASNLQGNTEAFF
NA,TRBV7-9,NA,TRBJ2-2,TGTGCCAGCAGCCCAGTTGCTAGTAAGGTACTAGAGACCGGGGAGCTGTTTTTT,CASSPVASKVLETGELFF
NA,TRBV27,NA,TRBJ2-7,TGTGCCAGCAGTCCGGGTGGACGGGAAGCCTACGAGCAGTACTTC,CASSPGGREAYEQYF
NA,TRBV7-2,NA,TRBJ1-3,TGTGCCAGCAGCTTATGGCAGCGAAACACCATATATTTT,CASSLWQRNTIYF
NA,TRBV5-1,NA,TRBJ2-5,TGCGCCAGCAGCTTAGGGGGACCCCAAGAGACCCAGTACTTC,CASSLGGPQETQYF
NA,TRBV10-3,few,TRBJ1-5,TGTGCCATCAGTGAGTCGGGAGGAAGCAATCAGCCCCAGCATTTT,CAISESGGSNQPQHF
TRBD1,TRBV30,NA,TRBJ1-2,TGTGCCTGGAACGAGGGGGACAGGGGGCCTTCCGGTGGCTACACCTTC,CAWNEGDRGPSGGYTF
NA,TRBV4-1,NA,TRBJ2-1,TGCGCCAGCAGCCAAAACGTTAGAAGTGCCGCCTACAATGAGCAGTTCTTC,CASSQNVRSAAYNEQFF
TRBD1,TRBV5-6,NA,TRBJ2-1,TGTGCCAGCAGCCCGGGACAGGTGGACCTTCCCCGGGTCGAGCAGTTCTTC,CASSPGQVDLPRVEQFF
TRBD1,TRBV28,NA,TRBJ1-2,TGTGCCAGCAGTCCCTTAGGGACAGGGGGCTATGGCTACACCTTC,CASSPLGTGGYGYTF
TRBD2,TRBV10-3,NA,TRBJ2-2,TGTGCCATCAGCGGACTAGCGGGATCGAACACCGGGGAGCTGTTTTTT,CAISGLAGSNTGELFF
TRBD1,TRBV7-2,NA,TRBJ1-1,TGTGCCAGCAGTCAGAAGACAGGGAGAACTGAAGCTTTCTTT,CASSQKTGRTEAFF
NA,TRBV2,once,TRBJ2-5,TGTGCCAGCAGAGGGTTCCAAGAGACCCAGTACTTC,CASRGFQETQYF
NA,TRBV5-1,NA,TRBJ2-1,TGCGCCAGCAGCTTGCTATCGGGGCAAAACAATGAGCAGTTCTTC,CASSLLSGQNNEQFF
NA,TRBV5-1,NA,TRBJ1-2,TGCGCCAGCAGCTTGAACGGGGGGATCAACTATGGCTACACCTTC,CASSLNGGINYGYTF
NA,TRBV5-1,NA,TRBJ2-3,TGCGCCAGCAGCTTAATGGGGGGCACCACAGATACGCAGTATTTT,CASSLMGGTTDTQYF
NA,TRBV19,many,TRBJ2-5,TGTGCCAGTAGTATCACCGGGACAAAGTACCAAGAGACCCAGTACTTC,CASSITGTKYQETQYF
TRBD2,TRBV7-9,NA,TRBJ2-3,TGTGCCAGCAGCTTGGAGCGGGGCAGCACAGATACGCAGTATTTT,CASSLERGSTDTQYF
TRBD1,TRBV5-1,NA,TRBJ1-4,TGCGCCAGCAGCTTGGGACAGGGGATCGAGGAAAAACTGTTTTTT,CASSLGQGIEEKLFF
NA,TRBV5-6,NA,TRBJ2-4,TGTGCCAGCAGCTTGGGGGGGACCAAAAACATTCAGTACTTC,CASSLGGTKNIQYF
TRBD1,TRBV9,few,TRBJ1-2,TGTGCCAGCAGCCCTTCAGGGGGGTCCAACTATGGCTACACCTTC,CASSPSGGSNYGYTF